Shown below are 28 T cell receptor beta chains from a single sample sequenced in a study of T-cell reconstitution after alpha-beta-depleted transplantation in children. The TCRbeta library incorporated unique molecular identifiers. TCRdb itself ran the PCR reads through MiXCR, one entry per CDR3 protein. The table has some 400,000 distinct CDR3 sequences, about a fifth seen once. The sequenced sample was PBMCs from the stem cell graft donor, obtained from the stem cell graft. The receptors were sampled from a human donor who donated a stem cell graft to a child with acute myeloid leukemia.

This clonotype appeared many times. The DNA for the CDR3 is TGTGCCAGCAGTCCCGGGACAGGGAGCGAGCAGTACTTC. Its translation is CASSPGTGSEQYF. This chain joins TRBV12-3 or TRBV12-4 and TRBJ2-7; 9 nucleotides align to TRBD1. The CDR3 sequence is 13 residues long. The V gene end was trimmed by 5 bases and the J gene end by 6 bases; junction bases not matched to a gene: 5.

J is TRBJ1-5 and V is TRBV29-1, with 9 bases lining up with TRBD1. The V gene end was trimmed by 4 bases and the J gene end by 5 bases; junction bases not matched to a gene: 3. This CDR3 is built from 13 residues. Per germline, CDR1 SQVTM and CDR2 ANQGSEA. The CDR3 sequence is CSVGWDRDQPQHF. The CDR3, as DNA: TGCAGCGTTGGCTGGGACAGGGATCAGCCCCAGCATTTT. Together with reference TRBV29-1 and TRBJ1-5, the CDR3 gives the full variable domain: SAVISQKPSRDICQRGTSLTIQCQVDSQVTMMFWYRQQPGQSLTLIATANQGSEATYESGFVIDKFPISRPNLTFSTLTVSNMSPEDSSIYLCSVGWDRDQPQHFGDGTRLSIL.

This clonotype has a handful of counts. V is TRBV20-1 and J is TRBJ2-1, with 7 nucleotides matching TRBD2. Germline lookup yields CDR1 DFQATT and CDR2 SNEGSKA (reference sequence). The junction had 12 bases not matched to a gene; V was cut back by 5 bases and J by 5 bases. The CDR3 totals 15 residues. The CDR3, as DNA: TGCAGTGCTCCAGATTGGCGGGAGTCCCACAATGAGCAGTTCTTC. Protein product: CSAPDWRESHNEQFF.

Only a few counts were recorded for this clonotype. This chain uses TRBV12-3 or TRBV12-4 with TRBJ2-1; TRBD2 matches 15 bases. V was clipped by 8 bases and J by 8 bases; unmatched bases: 22. The CDR3 is 20 amino acids. CDR3 residues: CASRTTTRGLAGGPNYEQFF. The CDR3 bases are TGTGCCAGCCGCACGACCACCCGAGGACTAGCGGGAGGGCCAAACTATGAGCAGTTCTTC.

CDR3 coding DNA: TGTGCCAGCAGCTTATATGCCTATGAGCAGTTCTTC. Protein product: CASSLYAYEQFF. The V gene is TRBV7-2, the J gene TRBJ2-1, with D uncertain. Germline V gives CDR1 SGHTA, CDR2 FQGNSA. V lost 2 bases to trimming and J lost 8 bases, with 7 bases between them. This CDR3 has 12 residues.

This clonotype was observed at least ten times. CDR3 sequence reads: CSADRGQGETQYF. CDR3 nucleotides: TGCAGCGCCGACAGGGGGCAAGGAGAGACCCAGTACTTC. The rearrangement uses TRBV29-1 and TRBJ2-5; TRBD1 matches at 10 bases. The CDR3 spans 13 residues. J was trimmed by 4 bases and V by 7 bases; bases with no gene match: 6. CDR1 and CDR2 (germline): SQVTM, ANQGSEA.

The rearrangement uses TRBV5-1 and TRBJ1-1, with 7 bases matching TRBD1. Germline assignment: CDR1 SGHRS and CDR2 YFSETQ. The CDR3 covers 16 residues. The V and J ends lost 1 base and 5 bases, in that order; junction bases with no gene match: 11. In DNA, the CDR3 is TGCGCCAGCAGCTTGTTGGGGACAGAATATTCGACTGAAGCTTTCTTT. It yields the protein CASSLLGTEYSTEAFF.

This clonotype was seen a few times. DNA for the CDR3: TGCGCCAGCAGCCAAGCGGACAGGACCTACAATGAGCAGTTCTTC. It yields the protein CASSQADRTYNEQFF. The rearrangement joins TRBV4-1 to TRBJ2-1, with TRBD1 identical over 7 bases. This CDR3 is 15 amino acids long. Germline trimming cut 1 base from V and 2 bases from J; bases unmatched to any gene: 2. In germline, CDR1 is MGHRA, CDR2 YSYEKL.

This clonotype was picked up a small number of times. The rearrangement links TRBV11-3 to TRBJ2-1; TRBD1 matches 9 bases. The CDR3 covers 15 residues. CDR1 is SGHNT and CDR2 is YENEEA in the germline V gene. Trimming took 2 bases from V and 5 from J; bases not matched to a gene: 4. CDR3 DNA sequence: TGTGCCAGCAGCTTACGAGGGACAGGGAACAATGAGCAGTTCTTC. Translating gives CASSLRGTGNNEQFF.

This clonotype was seen only a few times. The CDR3 loop reads CSASNAGVAYEQYF. CDR3 coding DNA: TGCAGTGCTAGTAATGCGGGAGTGGCCTACGAGCAGTACTTC. The chain uses TRBV20-1 and TRBJ2-7, with 7 bases aligning to TRBD2. J was trimmed by 2 bases and V by 3 bases; bases with no gene match: 7. The CDR3 loop spans 14 amino acids. Germline CDR1 DFQATT, CDR2 SNEGSKA (reference sequence).

This clonotype was counted only a few times. This sequence joins TRBV29-1 and TRBJ2-5, with D possibly matching TRBD1 (6 bases). The CDR3 consists of 14 residues. Germline CDR1 is SQVTM and CDR2 is ANQGSEA. V lost 3 bases and J lost 5, with 16 bases in between. The CDR3 sequence is CSVDPGANWETQYF. In nucleotides, the CDR3 is TGCAGCGTTGATCCAGGGGCAAATTGGGAGACCCAGTACTTC. The complete variable domain, with remaining parts taken from reference TRBV29-1 and TRBJ2-5, reads SAVISQKPSRDICQRGTSLTIQCQVDSQVTMMFWYRQQPGQSLTLIATANQGSEATYESGFVIDKFPISRPNLTFSTLTVSNMSPEDSSIYLCSVDPGANWETQYFGPGTRLLVL.

The chain is built from TRBV3-1 and TRBJ2-2; TRBD1 matches at 8 bases. This CDR3 is 16 amino acids long. Unmatched junction bases numbered 7, after V lost 2 bases and J lost 5 bases. Germline V lookup: CDR1 LGHDT, CDR2 YNNKEL (reference sequence). CDR3 coding DNA: TGTGCCAGCAGCCAACCGACAGGGGCCAAAACCGGGGAGCTGTTTTTT. Amino acids: CASSQPTGAKTGELFF.

This clonotype appeared many times. The V gene is TRBV28, the J gene TRBJ2-7; D gene uncertain. Germline V gene sequence: CDR1 MDHEN, CDR2 SYDVKM. Trimming shortened V by 7 bases and J by 2 bases, and 15 bases separated the two germline ends. The CDR3 loop spans 14 amino acids. CDR3 sequence (DNA): TGTGCCAGCACCCGTCCGGGCGGAACCTACGAGCAGTACTTC. This gives the protein CASTRPGGTYEQYF.

This clonotype was observed a few times. The V gene is TRBV24-1, the J gene TRBJ2-7; D is uncertain. V dropped 3 bases and J dropped 2 bases, with 10 bases sitting between them. Germline-derived CDR1 and CDR2 are KGHDR and SFDVKD. This CDR3 region has 14 residues. DNA of the CDR3: TGTGCCACCAGTGATGTCCCCGGCCCCTACGAGCAGTACTTC. Encoded protein: CATSDVPGPYEQYF.

The V and J genes are TRBV3-1 and TRBJ2-2; D is unclear. The CDR3 length is 15 residues. In germline, CDR1 is LGHDT, CDR2 YNNKEL (reference sequence). Trimming stripped 0 bases from V and 5 bases from J, with 10 bases between. The CDR3 region is CASSQETVVTGELFF. The CDR3 DNA reads TGTGCCAGCAGCCAAGAAACGGTAGTAACCGGGGAGCTGTTTTTT. The full variable domain, in which reference TRBV3-1 and TRBJ2-2 provide the parts outside the CDR3, is DTAVSQTPKYLVTQMGNDKSIKCEQNLGHDTMYWYKQDSKKFLKIMFSYNNKELIINETVPNRFSPKSPDKAHLNLHINSLELGDSAVYFCASSQETVVTGELFFGEGSRLTVL.

The rearrangement uses TRBV7-2 and TRBJ1-5; 8 bases are a match to TRBD1. This CDR3 has 16 residues. Germline assignment: CDR1 SGHTA and CDR2 FQGNSA. V shed 0 bases and J 6 bases; nucleotides not matched to a gene: 7. CDR3 sequence: CASSLAMAGGGQPQHF. CDR3 in DNA: TGTGCCAGCAGCTTAGCGATGGCAGGGGGCGGTCAGCCCCAGCATTTT.

This clonotype turned up a few times. This chain connects TRBV4-1 to TRBJ2-5; D unclear. V was pared by 4 bases and J by 2 bases, with 17 bases between. The CDR3 contains 16 residues. The germline V gene has CDR1 MGHRA and CDR2 YSYEKL. The DNA for the CDR3 is TGCGCCAGCAGCCGAGCGAACCAGGTGCTTCAAGAGACCCAGTACTTC. It encodes CASSRANQVLQETQYF.

The rearrangement joins TRBV29-1 to TRBJ2-4; D remains unclear. This CDR3 is 14 amino acids long. CDR1 and CDR2 from the germline V gene are SQVTM and ANQGSEA. The V end lost 4 bases, the J end lost 0 bases, and 10 bases lay between the germline ends. CDR3 sequence (DNA): TGCAGCGTTGCTTTCGTAGCAGCCAAAAACATTCAGTACTTC. Its translation: CSVAFVAAKNIQYF.

This clonotype came up a few times. V is TRBV12-3 or TRBV12-4 and J is TRBJ2-7, with 9 bases identical to TRBD1. J lost 1 base, V lost 5 bases, and 6 bases had no gene match. The CDR3 totals 15 residues. The CDR3 DNA reads TGTGCCAGCAGTCCACGGGACAGGGTATCCTACGAGCAGTACTTC. It yields the protein CASSPRDRVSYEQYF.

The rearrangement links TRBV12-3 or TRBV12-4 to TRBJ2-3; D unresolved. The CDR3 is 12 residues long. V was pared by 5 bases and J by 5 bases, with 8 bases between. CDR3 protein: CASSTRLDTQYF. In DNA, the CDR3 is TGTGCCAGCAGTACCCGACTAGATACGCAGTATTTT.

This clonotype was recorded a few times. The chain couples TRBV20-1 to TRBJ1-2; TRBD1 aligns across 8 bases. CDR1 is DFQATT and CDR2 is SNEGSKA in the germline V gene (reference sequence). The ends lost 5 bases at V and 1 base at J; junction bases unmatched: 3. This CDR3 contains 13 residues. The CDR3 DNA reads TGCAGTGCTGGACAGGGACTTAACTATGGCTACACCTTC. It translates to CSAGQGLNYGYTF.

Only a few counts were recorded for this clonotype. The rearrangement uses TRBV7-8 and TRBJ2-7; D unresolved. V lost 3 bases to trimming and J lost 1 base, with 7 bases between them. Germline V lookup: CDR1 SGHVS, CDR2 FQNEAQ. The CDR3 spans 13 residues. CDR3 residues: CASSFEASYEQYF. In nucleotides, the CDR3 is TGTGCCAGCAGCTTTGAAGCGTCCTACGAGCAGTACTTC.

A few counts support this clonotype. The V gene is TRBV4-1, the J gene TRBJ1-3, with D perhaps TRBD1 (6 bases). Germline lookup yields CDR1 MGHRA and CDR2 YSYEKL. The CDR3 is 16 residues long. Trimming removed 4 bases from V and 0 bases from J, with 13 bases in between. The CDR3 sequence: CASSLDSGSSGNTIYF. CDR3 bases: TGCGCCAGCAGCCTGGACAGTGGGTCCTCTGGAAACACCATATATTTT.

The rearrangement uses TRBV12-3 or TRBV12-4 and TRBJ2-3; the D is unclear. V was cut by 2 bases and J by 6 bases, with 12 bases left in between. CDR3 length equals 14 residues. CDR3 loop: CASSLQVQQDTQYF. CDR3 nucleotide sequence: TGTGCCAGCAGTTTACAGGTTCAGCAGGATACGCAGTATTTT.

The chain recombines TRBV4-1 with TRBJ2-3; D possibly corresponds to TRBD2 (7 bases). V was trimmed by 4 bases and J by 0 bases, leaving 17 bases between them. Germline CDR1 MGHRA, CDR2 YSYEKL. There are 17 residues in the CDR3. The chain's CDR3 is CASSPHAGARSTDTQYF. For the CDR3, the DNA is TGCGCCAGCAGCCCTCACGCGGGGGCGCGGAGCACAGATACGCAGTATTTT.

The chain joins TRBV4-2 to TRBJ2-2, with D unresolved. From germline, CDR1 is LGHNA and CDR2 YNFKEQ. The CDR3 runs 14 residues. Trimming stripped 2 bases from V and 1 base from J, with 5 bases between. The CDR3 sequence is CASSQTRNTGELFF. CDR3 nucleotide sequence: TGTGCCAGCAGCCAAACACGGAACACCGGGGAGCTGTTTTTT.

This clonotype was counted a few times. The chain carries TRBV13 and TRBJ1-1, with D unclear. CDR1 and CDR2 from the germline V gene are PRHDT and FYEKMQ (reference sequence). CDR3 length: 14 residues. Trimming took 8 bases from V and 4 from J, leaving 17 bases between them. DNA for the CDR3: TGTGCCAGCCGTTTAGGAGGTCGGGGCACTGAAGCTTTCTTT. Residues: CASRLGGRGTEAFF. Using reference TRBV13 and TRBJ1-1 for the parts outside the CDR3, the full variable domain is AAGVIQSPRHLIKEKRETATLKCYPIPRHDTVYWYQQGPGQDPQFLISFYEKMQSDKGSIPDRFSAQQFSDYHSELNMSSLELGDSALYFCASRLGGRGTEAFFGQGTRLTVV.

This sequence joins TRBV13 and TRBJ2-6; TRBD1 aligns across 8 bases. Germline loops: CDR1 PRHDT, CDR2 FYEKMQ (reference sequence). CDR3 size: 17 residues. J gave up 0 bases and V 5 bases, and 6 bases lay outside the gene matches. The CDR3 here is CASSKGQASSGANVLTF. DNA of the CDR3: TGTGCCAGCAGCAAGGGACAGGCGAGCTCTGGGGCCAACGTCCTGACTTTC.